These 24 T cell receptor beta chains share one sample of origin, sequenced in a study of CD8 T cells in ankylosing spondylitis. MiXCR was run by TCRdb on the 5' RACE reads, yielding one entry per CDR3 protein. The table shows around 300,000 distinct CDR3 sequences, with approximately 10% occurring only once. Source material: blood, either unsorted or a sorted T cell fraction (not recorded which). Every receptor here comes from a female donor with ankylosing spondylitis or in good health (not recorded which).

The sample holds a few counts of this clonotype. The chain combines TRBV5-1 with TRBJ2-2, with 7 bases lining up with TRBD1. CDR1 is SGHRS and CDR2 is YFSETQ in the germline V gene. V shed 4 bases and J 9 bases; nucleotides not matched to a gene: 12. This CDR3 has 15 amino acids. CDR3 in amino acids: CASSPRQGVDRELFF. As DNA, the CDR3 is TGCGCCAGCAGCCCCCGGCAGGGGGTGGACCGGGAGCTGTTTTTT.

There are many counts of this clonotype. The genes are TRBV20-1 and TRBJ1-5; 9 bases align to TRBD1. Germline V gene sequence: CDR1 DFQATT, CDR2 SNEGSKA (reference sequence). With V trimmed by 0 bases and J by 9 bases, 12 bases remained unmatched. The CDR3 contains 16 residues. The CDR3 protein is CSARDWKDRGGLPQHF. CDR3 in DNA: TGCAGTGCTAGAGATTGGAAGGACAGGGGTGGACTGCCCCAGCATTTT.

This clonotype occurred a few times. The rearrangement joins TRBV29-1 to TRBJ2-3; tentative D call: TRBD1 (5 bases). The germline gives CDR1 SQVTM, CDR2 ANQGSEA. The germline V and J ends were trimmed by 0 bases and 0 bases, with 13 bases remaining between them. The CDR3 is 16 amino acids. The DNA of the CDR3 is TGCAGCGTTGAAGATGTACCCGCAGGGAGCACAGATACGCAGTATTTT. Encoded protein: CSVEDVPAGSTDTQYF.

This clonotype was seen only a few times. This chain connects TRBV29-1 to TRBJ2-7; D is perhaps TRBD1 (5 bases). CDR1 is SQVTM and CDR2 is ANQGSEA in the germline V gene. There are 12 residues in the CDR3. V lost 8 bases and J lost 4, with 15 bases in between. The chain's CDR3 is CSIVRQNYEQYF. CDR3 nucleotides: TGCAGCATAGTACGACAGAATTACGAGCAGTACTTC.

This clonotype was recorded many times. The CDR3 DNA reads as TGCGCCAGCAGTAACCGGGACGCTTACAATGAGCAGTTCTTC. The encoded protein is CASSNRDAYNEQFF. The rearrangement uses TRBV5-1 and TRBJ2-1, with D tentatively TRBD1 or TRBD2 (5 bases each). Germline CDR1 is SGHRS and CDR2 is YFSETQ. The CDR3 spans 14 residues. The ends were cut back, 5 bases at V and 4 bases at J, with 13 bases in the middle. Complete variable domain (other parts from reference TRBV5-1 and TRBJ2-1): KAGVTQTPRYLIKTRGQQVTLSCSPISGHRSVSWYQQTPGQGLQFLFEYFSETQRNKGNFPGRFSGRQFSNSRSEMNVSTLELGDSALYLCASSNRDAYNEQFFGPGTRLTVL.

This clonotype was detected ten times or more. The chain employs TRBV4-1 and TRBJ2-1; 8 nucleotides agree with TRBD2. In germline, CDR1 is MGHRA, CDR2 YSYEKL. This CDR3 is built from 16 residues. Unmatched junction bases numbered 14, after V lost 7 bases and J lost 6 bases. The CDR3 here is CASTPLVAGTFNEQFF. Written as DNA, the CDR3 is TGCGCCAGCACCCCTTTGGTAGCGGGGACCTTCAATGAGCAGTTCTTC.

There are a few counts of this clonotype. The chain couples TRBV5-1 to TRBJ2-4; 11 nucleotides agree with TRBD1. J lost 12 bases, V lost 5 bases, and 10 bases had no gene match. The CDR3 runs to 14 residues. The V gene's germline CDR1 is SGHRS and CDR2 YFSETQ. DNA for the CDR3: TGCGCCAGCAGTCCAAAAGGGACAGGGGGGAATCAGTACTTC. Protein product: CASSPKGTGGNQYF.

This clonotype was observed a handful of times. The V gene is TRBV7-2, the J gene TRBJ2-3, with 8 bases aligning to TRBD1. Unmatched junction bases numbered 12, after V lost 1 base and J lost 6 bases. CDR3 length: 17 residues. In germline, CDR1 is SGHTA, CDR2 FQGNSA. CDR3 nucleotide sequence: TGTGCCAGCAGCTTAGTGAAGGACAGGGTAGTTCCGGATACGCAGTATTTT. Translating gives CASSLVKDRVVPDTQYF.

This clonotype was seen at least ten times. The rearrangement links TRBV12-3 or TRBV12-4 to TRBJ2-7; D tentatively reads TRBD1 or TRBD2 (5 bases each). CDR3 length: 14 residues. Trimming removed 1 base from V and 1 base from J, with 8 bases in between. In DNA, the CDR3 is TGTGCCAGCAGTTTAGGGGACCTATCCTACGAGCAGTACTTC. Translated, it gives CASSLGDLSYEQYF.

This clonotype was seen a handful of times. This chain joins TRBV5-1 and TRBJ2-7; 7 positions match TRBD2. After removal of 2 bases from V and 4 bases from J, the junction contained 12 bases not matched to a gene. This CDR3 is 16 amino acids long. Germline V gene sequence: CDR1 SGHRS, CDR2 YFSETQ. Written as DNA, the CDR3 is TGCGCCAGCAGCTTCTCGGAACTAGCGCACCGTTACGAGCAGTACTTC. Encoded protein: CASSFSELAHRYEQYF. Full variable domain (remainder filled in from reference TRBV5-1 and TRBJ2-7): KAGVTQTPRYLIKTRGQQVTLSCSPISGHRSVSWYQQTPGQGLQFLFEYFSETQRNKGNFPGRFSGRQFSNSRSEMNVSTLELGDSALYLCASSFSELAHRYEQYFGPGTRLTVT.

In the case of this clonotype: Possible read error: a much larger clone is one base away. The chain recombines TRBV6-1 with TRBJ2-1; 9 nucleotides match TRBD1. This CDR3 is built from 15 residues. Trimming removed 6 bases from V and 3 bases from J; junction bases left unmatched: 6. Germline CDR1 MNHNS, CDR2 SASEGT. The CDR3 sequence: CASRRGQGNYNEQFF. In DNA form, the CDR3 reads TGTGCCAGCAGACGGGGACAGGGCAACTACAATGAGCAGTTCTTC.

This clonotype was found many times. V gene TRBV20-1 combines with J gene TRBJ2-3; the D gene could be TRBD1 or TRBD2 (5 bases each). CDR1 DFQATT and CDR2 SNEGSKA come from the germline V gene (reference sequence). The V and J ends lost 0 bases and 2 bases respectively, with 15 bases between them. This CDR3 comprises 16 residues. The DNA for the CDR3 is TGCAGTGCTAGAGATCCGGGGCGGGCTCTCACAGATACGCAGTATTTT. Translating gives CSARDPGRALTDTQYF.

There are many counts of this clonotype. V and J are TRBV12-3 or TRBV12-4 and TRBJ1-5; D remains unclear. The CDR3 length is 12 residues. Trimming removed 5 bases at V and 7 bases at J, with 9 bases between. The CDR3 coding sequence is TGTGCCAGCAGTAACTACGGACAGCCCCAGCATTTT. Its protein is CASSNYGQPQHF.

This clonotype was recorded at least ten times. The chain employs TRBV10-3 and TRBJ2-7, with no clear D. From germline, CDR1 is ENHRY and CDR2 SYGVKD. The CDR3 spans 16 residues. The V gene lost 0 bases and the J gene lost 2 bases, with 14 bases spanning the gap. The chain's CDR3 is CAISESSIGLPYEQYF. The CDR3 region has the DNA TGTGCCATCAGTGAGTCGAGCATTGGCTTACCCTACGAGCAGTACTTC.

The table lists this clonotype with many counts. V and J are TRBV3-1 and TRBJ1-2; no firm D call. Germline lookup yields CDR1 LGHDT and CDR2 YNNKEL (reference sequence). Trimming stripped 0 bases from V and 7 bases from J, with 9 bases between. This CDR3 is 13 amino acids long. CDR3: CASSQETVSGYTF. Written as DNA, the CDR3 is TGTGCCAGCAGCCAAGAGACCGTGTCTGGCTACACCTTC.

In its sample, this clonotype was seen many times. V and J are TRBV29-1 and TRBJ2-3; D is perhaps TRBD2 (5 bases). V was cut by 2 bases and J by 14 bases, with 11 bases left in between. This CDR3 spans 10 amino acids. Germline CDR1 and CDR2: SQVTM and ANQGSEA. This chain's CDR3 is CSVEFGGLYF. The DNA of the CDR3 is TGCAGCGTTGAATTTGGTGGACTGTATTTT.

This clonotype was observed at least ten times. CDR3 bases: TGTGCCAGCAGCTTGGTGGTCACTAGCGGGAACCATGAGCAGTTCTTC. Amino acids: CASSLVVTSGNHEQFF. The rearrangement joins TRBV5-8 to TRBJ2-1, with 10 bases aligning to TRBD2. The CDR3 consists of 16 residues. The germline gives CDR1 SGHTS, CDR2 YDEGEE. Trimming removed 0 bases from V and 8 bases from J; junction bases left unmatched: 8.

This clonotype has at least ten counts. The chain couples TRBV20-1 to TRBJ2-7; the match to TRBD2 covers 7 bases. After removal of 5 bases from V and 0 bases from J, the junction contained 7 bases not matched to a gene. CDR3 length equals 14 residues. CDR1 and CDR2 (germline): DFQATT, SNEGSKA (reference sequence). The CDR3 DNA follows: TGCAGTGCTCGGGGACTATCCTACTCCTACGAGCAGTACTTC. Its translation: CSARGLSYSYEQYF.

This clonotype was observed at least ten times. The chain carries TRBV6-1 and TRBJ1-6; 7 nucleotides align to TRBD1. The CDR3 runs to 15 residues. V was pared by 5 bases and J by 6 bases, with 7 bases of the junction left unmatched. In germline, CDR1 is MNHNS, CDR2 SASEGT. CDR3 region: CASSQIGTANSPLHF. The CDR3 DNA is TGTGCCAGCAGTCAAATCGGGACAGCTAATTCACCCCTCCACTTT.

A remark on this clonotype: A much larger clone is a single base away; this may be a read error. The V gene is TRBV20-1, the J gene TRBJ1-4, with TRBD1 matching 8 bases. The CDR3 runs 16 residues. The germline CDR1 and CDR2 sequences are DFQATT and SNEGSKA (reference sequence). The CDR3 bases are TGCTGTGCTAGAGATCTAAGGACAGGGTTGGGTGAAAAACTGTTTTTT. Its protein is CCARDLRTGLGEKLFF.

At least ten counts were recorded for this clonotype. In DNA, the CDR3 is TGTGCCAGCAGCCTTACAGGGGGAGAATCACCCCTCCACTTT. Translating gives CASSLTGGESPLHF. The chain recombines TRBV3-1 with TRBJ1-6; 8 bases match TRBD1. CDR1 and CDR2 (germline): LGHDT, YNNKEL (reference sequence). The junction had 6 bases not matched to a gene; V was cut back by 4 bases and J by 10 bases. CDR3 size: 14 residues.

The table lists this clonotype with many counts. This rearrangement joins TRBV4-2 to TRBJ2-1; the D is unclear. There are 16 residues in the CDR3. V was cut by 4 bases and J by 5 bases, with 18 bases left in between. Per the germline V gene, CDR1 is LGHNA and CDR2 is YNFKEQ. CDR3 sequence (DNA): TGTGCCAGCAGCCCTCGAGGAGCAGCCTTTGACAATGAGCAGTTCTTC. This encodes CASSPRGAAFDNEQFF.

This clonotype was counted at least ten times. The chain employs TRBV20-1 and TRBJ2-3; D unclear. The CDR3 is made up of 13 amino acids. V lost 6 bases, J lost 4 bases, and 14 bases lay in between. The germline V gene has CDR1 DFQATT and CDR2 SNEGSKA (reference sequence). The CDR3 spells CSARHSLADTQYF. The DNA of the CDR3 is TGCAGTGCCCGCCATAGTCTCGCAGATACGCAGTATTTT.

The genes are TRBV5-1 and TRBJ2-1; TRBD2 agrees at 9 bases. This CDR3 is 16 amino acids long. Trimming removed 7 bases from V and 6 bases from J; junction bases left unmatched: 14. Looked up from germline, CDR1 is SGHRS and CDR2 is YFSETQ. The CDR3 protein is CASAPRTSGGPNEQFF. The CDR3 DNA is TGCGCCAGCGCTCCTAGGACCAGCGGGGGGCCCAATGAGCAGTTCTTC.